This TCR beta chain was sequenced for a study of regulatory T cells in long-lasting Graves disease. Many counts were recorded for this clonotype. Documented time point: persistent/refractory GD, antithyroid drugs over 5 years with positive TRAb. Following extraction of RNA from PBMCs, that RNA was used to make the TCR library. Recruitment took place at an endocrinology department in Xi'an, China. Investigators prepared the TCR beta libraries by applying iRepertoire HTBI primers and Arm-PCR of CDR3 regions. TCRdb passed the multiplex PCR reads through MiXCR, listing each CDR3 protein once. The sample includes roughly 470,000 distinct CDR3 sequences, roughly 20% of them seen just once. Per the germline V gene, CDR1 is SGHVS and CDR2 is FQNEAQ. Trimming took 1 base from V and 1 from J; bases not matched to a gene: 3. The CDR3 consists of 15 residues.

The TCR was taken from a female donor with Graves disease. The chain employs TRBV7-8 and TRBJ2-7; 8 nucleotides agree with TRBD1. The sequencing used peripheral blood mononuclear cells (PBMCs), collected when the disease was refractory, from a patient treated with antithyroid drugs. The DNA of the CDR3 is TGTGCCAGCAGCTTAGAGGGACAGGTTTCCTACGAGCAGTACTTC. As protein: CASSLEGQVSYEQYF.